This T cell receptor beta chain was identified in a study of a mutant IDH1 vaccine in newly diagnosed glioma (dated by TCRdb to the early 2020s). Turning to the overall study: Vaccination was initiated 4-6 weeks after radiotherapy alone, or concurrently with temozolomide cycles in the chemotherapy-containing groups. Peripheral blood was drawn at six visits: V03 (baseline), V05, V07, V10, V12 and V13. The week-35 safety follow-up was designated visit V12, and the week-47 end of study was designated visit V13. Of the approximately 33 treated patients, roughly 60% were male and 37.5% were female, and the mean age was approximately 39 years. Before enrollment, most patients had been given radiochemotherapy with temozolomide as standard therapy, while the rest had received either radiotherapy alone or temozolomide alone. Longitudinal TCRB deep sequencing was performed for roughly 24 treated patients wherever samples were available for exploratory analyses.

Library method: the immunoSEQ multiplex PCR assay. Rearranged TCR beta chain sequences were amplified with the hsTCRB Kit following the manufacturer's protocol. Sequencing of TCRB libraries was carried out on an Illumina MiSeq. Per the authors' processing: The kit vendor's proprietary platform handled demultiplexing, trimming and gene mapping. What TCRdb holds here is the immuneACCESS table cut down to in-frame rearrangements. Part of the clones is not present; checked against another copy, under half of the missing clones reflect an unresolved V gene, and the others are unexplained. V, J and clone size are those of that table, while D and trimming were read from the DNA. The sample table records about 32,000 clones; 79% of these occur just once. In total, the top ten clones hold roughly 9.3% of the sample. Study-wide conclusions, independent of this receptor: According to the authors, sample limitations meant that analyses of patient blood samples could not be reproduced. Selection of PBMC samples for TCRB deep sequencing was based on availability. Changes in the top peripheral T cell clonotypes picked up by TCRB sequencing did not appear to be linked to pseudoprogression. Vaccine-induced immune responses across multiple MHC alleles were detected in 90% to 95% of patients.

The sample's time point label is to be understood as: week 35, safety follow-up. A 20-mer mutant IDH1 peptide at 300 micrograms in Montanide made up each vaccine dose, which was injected subcutaneously together with topical imiquimod. Across visits V03 through V10, patients got a total of eight vaccinations, given in weeks 1, 3, 5, 7, 11, 15, 19 and 23. All donors had newly diagnosed IDH1-mutant astrocytomas of WHO grade 3 or 4 that showed loss of nuclear ATRX. The samples were drawn from NOA16, a multicentre, single-arm, open-label phase I trial in Germany that tested a mutant IDH1 peptide vaccine in humans for the first time. Genomic DNA for TCRB sequencing was extracted from EDTA blood using the DNeasy Blood and Tissue Kit. V drops 0 bases and J drops 4 bases, leaving 8 bases in between. CDR1 and CDR2, per the germline V gene, are SGHDT and YYEEEE. The CDR3 goes from the cysteine to the phenylalanine over 14 residues. Kept here is only the CDR3 DNA, which spans 42 bases and is read in frame from base 1.

On this clone itself: No cognate antigen has been identified for it. No quality values exist for individual bases; no much larger clone is one base distant.

The sequences come from PBMCs, collected from a glioma patient whose treatment included an IDH1 peptide vaccine. The receptor was isolated from a woman between 25 and 40 years old with glioma. Some clones in this sample may be carry-over from other donors' samples. The chain is assembled from TRBV5-6 and TRBJ1-3, with the D gene too uncertain to name. The DNA sequence is given as TGTGCCAGCAGCTTGGCCATCGGGGGAAACACCATATATTTT. Translated, this gives CASSLAIGGNTIYF.